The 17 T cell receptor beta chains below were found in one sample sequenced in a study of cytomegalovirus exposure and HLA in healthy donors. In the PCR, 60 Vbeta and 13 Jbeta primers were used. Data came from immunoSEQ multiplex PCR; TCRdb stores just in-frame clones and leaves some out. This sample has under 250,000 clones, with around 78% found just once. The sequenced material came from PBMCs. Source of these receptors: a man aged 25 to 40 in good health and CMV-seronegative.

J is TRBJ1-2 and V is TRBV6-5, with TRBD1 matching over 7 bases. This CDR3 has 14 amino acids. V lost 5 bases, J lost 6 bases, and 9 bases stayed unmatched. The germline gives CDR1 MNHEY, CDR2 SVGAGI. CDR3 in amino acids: CASSRGGRGDGYTF. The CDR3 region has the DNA TGTGCCAGCAGTCGGGGGGGCAGGGGGGATGGCTACACCTTC.

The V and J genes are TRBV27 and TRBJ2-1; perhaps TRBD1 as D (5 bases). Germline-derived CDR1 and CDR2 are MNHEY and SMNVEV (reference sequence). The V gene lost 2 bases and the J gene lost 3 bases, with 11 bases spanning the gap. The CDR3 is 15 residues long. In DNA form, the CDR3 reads TGTGCCAGCAGTTTAAAGCAGGGCAGCTACAATGAGCAGTTCTTC. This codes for CASSLKQGSYNEQFF.

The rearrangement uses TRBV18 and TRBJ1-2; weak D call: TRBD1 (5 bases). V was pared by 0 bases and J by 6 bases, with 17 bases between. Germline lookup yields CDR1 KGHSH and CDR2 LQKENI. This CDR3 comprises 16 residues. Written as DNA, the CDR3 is TGTGCCAGCTCACCACCGACCGGGGGAAACCCCAATGGCTACACCTTC. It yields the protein CASSPPTGGNPNGYTF.

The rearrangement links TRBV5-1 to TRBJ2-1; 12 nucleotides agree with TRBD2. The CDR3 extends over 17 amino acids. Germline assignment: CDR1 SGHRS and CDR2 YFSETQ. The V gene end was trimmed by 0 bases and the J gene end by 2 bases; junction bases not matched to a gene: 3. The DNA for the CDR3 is TGCGCCAGCAGCTTGGGGACTAGCGGGAATGCCTACAATGAGCAGTTCTTC. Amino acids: CASSLGTSGNAYNEQFF.

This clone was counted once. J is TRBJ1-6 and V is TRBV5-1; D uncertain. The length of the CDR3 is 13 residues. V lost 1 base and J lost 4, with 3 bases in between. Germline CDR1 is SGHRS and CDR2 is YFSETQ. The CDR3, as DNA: TGCGCCAGCAGCTTGACTTATAATTCACCCCTCCACTTT. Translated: CASSLTYNSPLHF.

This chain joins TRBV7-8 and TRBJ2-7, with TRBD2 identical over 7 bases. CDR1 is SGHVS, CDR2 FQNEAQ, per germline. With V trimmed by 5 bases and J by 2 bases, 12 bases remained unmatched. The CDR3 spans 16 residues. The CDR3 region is CASSLPALAGPYEQYF. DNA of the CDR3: TGTGCCAGCAGCCTCCCCGCGTTAGCGGGCCCCTACGAGCAGTACTTC.

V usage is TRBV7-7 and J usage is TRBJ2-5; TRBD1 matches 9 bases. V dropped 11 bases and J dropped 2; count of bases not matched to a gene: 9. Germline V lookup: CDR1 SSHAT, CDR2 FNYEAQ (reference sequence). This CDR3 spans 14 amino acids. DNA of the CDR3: TGTGCCCTCGGGGGACAGGGACTACAAGAGACCCAGTACTTC. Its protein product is CALGGQGLQETQYF.

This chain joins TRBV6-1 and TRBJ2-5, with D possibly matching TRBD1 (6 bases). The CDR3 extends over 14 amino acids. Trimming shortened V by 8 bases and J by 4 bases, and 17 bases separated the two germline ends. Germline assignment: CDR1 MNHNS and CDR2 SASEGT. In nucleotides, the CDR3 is TGTGCCAGCCGGCCTCTACAGGGTGGAGAGACCCAGTACTTC. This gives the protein CASRPLQGGETQYF.

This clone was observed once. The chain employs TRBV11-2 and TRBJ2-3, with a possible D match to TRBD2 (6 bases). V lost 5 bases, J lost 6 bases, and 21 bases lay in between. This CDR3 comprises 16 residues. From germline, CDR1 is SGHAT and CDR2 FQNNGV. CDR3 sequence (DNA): TGTGCCAGCAGCCCAGGGCGGGGACTCGGATTGGATACGCAGTATTTT. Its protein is CASSPGRGLGLDTQYF.

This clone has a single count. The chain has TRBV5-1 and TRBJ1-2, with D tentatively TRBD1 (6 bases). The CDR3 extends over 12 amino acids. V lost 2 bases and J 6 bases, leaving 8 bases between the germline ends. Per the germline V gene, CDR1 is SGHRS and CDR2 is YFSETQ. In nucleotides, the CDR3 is TGCGCCAGCAGCTTTCAGGGGCATGGCTACACCTTC. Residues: CASSFQGHGYTF. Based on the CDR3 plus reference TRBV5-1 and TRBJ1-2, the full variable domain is KAGVTQTPRYLIKTRGQQVTLSCSPISGHRSVSWYQQTPGQGLQFLFEYFSETQRNKGNFPGRFSGRQFSNSRSEMNVSTLELGDSALYLCASSFQGHGYTFGSGTRLTVV.

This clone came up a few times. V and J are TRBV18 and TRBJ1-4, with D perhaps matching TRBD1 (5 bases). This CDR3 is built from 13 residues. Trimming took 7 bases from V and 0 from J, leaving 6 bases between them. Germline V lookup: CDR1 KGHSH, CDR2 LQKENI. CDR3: CASYRTTNEKLFF. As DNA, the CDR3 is TGTGCCAGCTACAGGACAACTAATGAAAAACTGTTTTTT.

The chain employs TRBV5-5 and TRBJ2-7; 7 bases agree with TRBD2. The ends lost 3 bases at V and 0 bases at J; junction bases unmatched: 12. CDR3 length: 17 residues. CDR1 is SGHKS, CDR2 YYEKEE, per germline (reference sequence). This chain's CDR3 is CASSSPGRDYISYEQYF. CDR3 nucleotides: TGTGCCAGCAGCTCACCGGGTCGGGACTACATCTCCTACGAGCAGTACTTC.

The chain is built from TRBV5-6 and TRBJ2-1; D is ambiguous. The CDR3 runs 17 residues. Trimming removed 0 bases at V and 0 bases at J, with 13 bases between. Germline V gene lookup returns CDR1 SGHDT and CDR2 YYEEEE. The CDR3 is CASSLVLQRSSYNEQFF. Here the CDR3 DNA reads TGTGCCAGCAGCTTGGTTCTGCAGAGGAGCTCCTACAATGAGCAGTTCTTC. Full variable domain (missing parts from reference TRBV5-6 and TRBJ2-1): DAGVTQSPTHLIKTRGQQVTLRCSPKSGHDTVSWYQQALGQGPQFIFQYYEEEERQRGNFPDRFSGHQFPNYSSELNVNALLLGDSALYLCASSLVLQRSSYNEQFFGPGTRLTVL.

For the CDR3, the DNA is TGTGCCAGCAGCTCCACCTCAGGGGATACTGAAGCTTTCTTT. This sequence encodes CASSSTSGDTEAFF. This chain connects TRBV4-2 to TRBJ1-1; D perhaps matches TRBD1 (6 bases). Germline values: CDR1 LGHNA, CDR2 YNFKEQ. Trimming removed 5 bases from V and 5 bases from J, with 15 bases in between. The CDR3 consists of 14 residues.

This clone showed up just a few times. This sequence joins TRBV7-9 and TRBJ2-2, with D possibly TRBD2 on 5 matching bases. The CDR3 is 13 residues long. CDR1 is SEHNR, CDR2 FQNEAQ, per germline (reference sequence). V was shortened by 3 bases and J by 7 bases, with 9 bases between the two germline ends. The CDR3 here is CASSLAGNGELFF. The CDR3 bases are TGTGCCAGCAGCTTGGCCGGGAACGGGGAGCTGTTTTTT.

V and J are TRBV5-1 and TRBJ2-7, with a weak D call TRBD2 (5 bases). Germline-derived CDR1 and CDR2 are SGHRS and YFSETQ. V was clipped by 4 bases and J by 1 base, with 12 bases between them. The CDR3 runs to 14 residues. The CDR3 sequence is CASSIATASYEQYF. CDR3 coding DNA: TGCGCCAGCAGCATAGCGACGGCTTCCTACGAGCAGTACTTC.

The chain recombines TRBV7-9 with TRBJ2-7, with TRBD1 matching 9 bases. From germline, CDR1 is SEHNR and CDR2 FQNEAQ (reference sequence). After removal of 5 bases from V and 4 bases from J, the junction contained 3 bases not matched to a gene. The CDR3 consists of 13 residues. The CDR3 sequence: CASSDRGGYEQYF. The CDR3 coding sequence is TGTGCCAGCAGCGACAGGGGGGGGTACGAGCAGTACTTC. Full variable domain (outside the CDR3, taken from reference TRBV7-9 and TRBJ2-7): DTGVSQNPRHKITKRGQNVTFRCDPISEHNRLYWYRQTLGQGPEFLTYFQNEAQLEKSRLLSDRFSAERPKGSFSTLEIQRTEQGDSAMYLCASSDRGGYEQYFGPGTRLTVT.